These T cell receptor beta chains were read from a single sample in a study of T cells after yellow fever vaccination. TCRdb called the 5' RACE reads again in MiXCR, with one record for every CDR3 protein. Among 550,000 to 750,000 distinct CDR3 sequences listed, 13% were seen once. The source was PBMCs, collected on the day of the yellow fever booster vaccination. These receptors all come from a man in his thirties or forties who received the YFV17D yellow fever vaccine. The CDR3 runs from the conserved cysteine through the conserved F or W. Fields, in order: V gene, CDR3 length, D gene, CDR3 protein. The D gene is left open where the match is weak.

>TRBV14|19|-
CASSQESRLATLKNYEQYF
>TRBV20-1|15|-
CSARERGYAYNEQFF
>TRBV6-4|18|TRBD2
CASSDTLTSGGEKNIQYF
>TRBV2|14|-
CASSEWLVAGELFF
>TRBV10-3|14|TRBD1
CAISADRGFTEAFF
>TRBV18|16|TRBD1
CASSPRKREGAETQYF
>TRBV7-9|15|TRBD1
CASSPRTGDTTEAFF
>TRBV5-1|14|TRBD1
CASSSSTGGYEQYF
>TRBV20-1|18|TRBD2
CSASFRTSGKVSYNEQFF
>TRBV7-9|12|-
CASSSTSTELFF
>TRBV6-5|14|TRBD2
CASSYSAGKNIQYF
>TRBV4-1|17|TRBD2
CASSQGLAGEVSYEQYF
>TRBV20-1|12|-
CSARRQGYEQYF
>TRBV5-1|16|TRBD1
CASSPTGGGGNQPQHF
>TRBV10-3|13|-
CAIGEGVGDTQYF
>TRBV20-1|15|TRBD1
CSAARPGQGRYEQYF
>TRBV20-1|15|TRBD2
CSARNLAGAYNEQFF
>TRBV5-4|15|-
CASSSSSSYNSPLHF
>TRBV30|12|-
CAYQSDRRGYTF
>TRBV10-3|13|-
CAIKPDVSYEQYF
>TRBV4-3|14|-
CASSQEHGGGTQYF
>TRBV28|12|-
CASSLRRDEQYF
>TRBV18|14|-
CASSPSAAGNTIYF
>TRBV3-1|14|-
CASSQDPDYNEQFF
>TRBV5-6|14|-
CASSFWQGTYEQYF
>TRBV27|13|-
CASREVTSYEQYF
>TRBV5-5|14|-
CASSLTGARGGYTF
>TRBV19|14|-
CASSILGPNQPQHF
>TRBV20-1|12|-
CSARDLRTEQYF